The 16 T cell receptor beta chains below come from one sample, sequenced in a study of shared T cell receptors in the human thymus. The table came from immunoSEQ multiplex PCR; TCRdb's copy has only in-frame clones and leaves some out. This sample has hundreds of thousands of clones, with 85% to 90% found just once. The sample also formed part of further work on human thymus T cells.

Sequences were obtained from thymocytes. These receptor sequences come from a boy under two years old with a congenital heart defect.

The chain uses TRBV20-1 and TRBJ2-5; 7 nucleotides line up with TRBD1. Germline V gene data show CDR1 as DFQATT and CDR2 as SNEGSKA (reference sequence). The CDR3 extends over 10 amino acids. CDR3 residues: CRVTGETQYF. Written as DNA, the CDR3 is TGCAGGGTGACAGGGGAGACCCAGTACTTC.

The rearrangement links TRBV28 to TRBJ2-3; 9 bases map to TRBD2. Germline lookup yields CDR1 MDHEN and CDR2 SYDVKM. The CDR3 has 16 amino acids. Germline trimming cut 3 bases from V and 4 bases from J; bases unmatched to any gene: 8. The CDR3 region has the DNA TGTGCCAGCAGTTTTCTTCGCGGGAGGGCCTCAGATACGCAGTATTTT. Translated, it gives CASSFLRGRASDTQYF.

The CDR3 nucleotides read TGTGCCACTTCCTGGTACGCAGGCTCCTACGAGCAGTACTTC. As protein: CATSWYAGSYEQYF. The genes are TRBV19 and TRBJ2-7; D is unclear. The germline V and J ends were trimmed by 10 bases and 0 bases, with 16 bases remaining between them. Germline-derived CDR1 and CDR2 are LNHDA and SQIVND (reference sequence). The CDR3 extends over 14 amino acids.

The chain employs TRBV20-1 and TRBJ2-1; 9 bases line up with TRBD2. The CDR3 length is 11 residues. Germline CDR1 DFQATT, CDR2 SNEGSKA (reference sequence). V gave up 1 base and J gave up 11 bases; unmatched junction bases: 0. The CDR3 region is CSARASGKQFF. As DNA, the CDR3 is TGCAGTGCTAGAGCTAGCGGGAAGCAGTTCTTC.

The J gene is TRBJ2-2, the V gene TRBV27, with 7 bases lining up with TRBD2. Germline CDR1 is MNHEY and CDR2 is SMNVEV (reference sequence). This CDR3 has 14 residues. After removal of 4 bases from V and 7 bases from J, the junction contained 6 bases not matched to a gene. Here the CDR3 reads CASSSLSGIGELFF. Written as DNA, the CDR3 is TGTGCCAGCAGTTCCCTCAGCGGGATCGGGGAGCTGTTTTTT.

The chain links TRBV27 to TRBJ2-7; 9 bases are a match to TRBD1. This CDR3 contains 18 residues. The junction had 16 bases not matched to a gene; V was cut back by 7 bases and J by 0 bases. The germline gives CDR1 MNHEY, CDR2 SMNVEV (reference sequence). The CDR3 loop is CASIREGTQGAASYEQYF. CDR3 coding DNA: TGTGCCAGCATTAGAGAGGGCACACAGGGGGCGGCCTCCTACGAGCAGTACTTC.

The chain links TRBV25-1 to TRBJ2-7; 9 bases line up with TRBD1. The CDR3 is 16 amino acids. Unmatched junction bases numbered 5, after V lost 0 bases and J lost 2 bases. Germline-derived CDR1 and CDR2 are MGHDK and SYGVNS. This CDR3 reads CASSEYPGTGTYEQYF. The CDR3 DNA reads TGTGCCAGCAGTGAATATCCCGGGACAGGGACCTACGAGCAGTACTTC.

J is TRBJ1-1 and V is TRBV9; no firm D call. The CDR3 extends over 14 amino acids. The germline gives CDR1 SGDLS, CDR2 YYNGEE. The V end lost 3 bases, the J end lost 4 bases, and 13 bases lay between the germline ends. The CDR3 DNA sequence: TGTGCCAGCAGCGGGTCAGCGGGTGGCACTGAAGCTTTCTTT. Amino acids: CASSGSAGGTEAFF. Based on the CDR3 plus reference TRBV9 and TRBJ1-1, the full variable domain is DSGVTQTPKHLITATGQRVTLRCSPRSGDLSVYWYQQSLDQGLQFLIQYYNGEERAKGNILERFSAQQFPDLHSELNLSSLELGDSALYFCASSGSAGGTEAFFGQGTRLTVV.

The V and J genes are TRBV14 and TRBJ2-1, with a weak D call TRBD2 (6 bases). Trimming stripped 0 bases from V and 6 bases from J, with 18 bases between. The CDR3 sequence is 17 residues long. Germline V gene sequence: CDR1 SGHDN, CDR2 FVKESK. This CDR3 reads CASSQDRVSGRLNEQFF. The CDR3 nucleotides are TGTGCCAGCAGCCAAGATCGTGTAAGCGGGCGACTCAATGAGCAGTTCTTC.

The rearrangement uses TRBV5-6 and TRBJ2-1, with 7 bases matching TRBD1. CDR1 and CDR2 from the germline V gene are SGHDT and YYEEEE. V lost 4 bases, J lost 3 bases, and 13 bases stayed unmatched. The CDR3 extends over 17 amino acids. The CDR3 coding sequence is TGTGCCAGCAGCCGATCGACAGGGTCGGGGTTCTACAATGAGCAGTTCTTC. Its translation: CASSRSTGSGFYNEQFF.

The CDR3 sequence is CASSPKWGQGPYEQYF. The CDR3 coding sequence is TGCGCCAGCAGTCCCAAGTGGGGACAGGGACCTTACGAGCAGTACTTC. This rearrangement joins TRBV23-1 to TRBJ2-7; 9 nucleotides line up with TRBD1. TRBV23-1 is flagged as an ORF with uncertain function. The CDR3 totals 16 residues. V lost 4 bases to trimming and J lost 4 bases; unmatched junction nucleotides: 11.

This clone was observed a handful of times. This chain connects TRBV5-1 to TRBJ1-3; tentatively, D is TRBD1 (5 bases). CDR1 SGHRS and CDR2 YFSETQ come from the germline V gene. The CDR3 covers 17 residues. Trimming took 0 bases from V and 0 from J, leaving 13 bases between them. The CDR3 bases are TGCGCCAGCAGCTTGGAAGGGGAGGCTCTCTCTGGAAACACCATATATTTT. As protein: CASSLEGEALSGNTIYF.

The chain carries TRBV13 and TRBJ2-2; tentative D call: TRBD2 (5 bases). In germline, CDR1 is PRHDT, CDR2 FYEKMQ (reference sequence). Trimming left V 4 bases short and J 6 bases short, with 12 bases between. This CDR3 comprises 14 residues. CDR3 DNA: TGTGCCAGCAGCTCCGACTACTACCCCGGGGAGCTGTTTTTT. Its translation is CASSSDYYPGELFF.

The V gene is TRBV27, the J gene TRBJ1-4; 9 positions match TRBD1. Unmatched junction bases numbered 15, after V lost 10 bases and J lost 3 bases. CDR3 length: 17 residues. Per germline, CDR1 MNHEY and CDR2 SMNVEV (reference sequence). Here the CDR3 DNA reads TGTGCCACCTCTCGGGACAGGGACAAAAGCGCTAATGAAAAACTGTTTTTT. This codes for CATSRDRDKSANEKLFF.

J is TRBJ1-2 and V is TRBV7-2, with 7 bases aligning to TRBD1. The CDR3 has 17 residues. Germline V lookup: CDR1 SGHTA, CDR2 FQGNSA. The V gene end was trimmed by 5 bases and the J gene end by 3 bases; junction bases not matched to a gene: 15. Here the CDR3 DNA reads TGTGCCAGCAGCCCCGTCGGACAGGAGGAGGGAGACTATGGCTACACCTTC. It translates to CASSPVGQEEGDYGYTF.

This clone was recorded once. This sequence joins TRBV5-6 and TRBJ2-7; TRBD2 matches at 10 bases. The CDR3 contains 16 residues. Germline CDR1 reads SGHDT; CDR2 reads YYEEEE. V was pared by 4 bases and J by 4 bases, with 11 bases of the junction left unmatched. The CDR3 is CASSPLASGRRYEQYF. The CDR3 nucleotides read TGTGCCAGCAGCCCCCTCGCTAGCGGGAGAAGGTACGAGCAGTACTTC.